These T cell receptor beta chains were read from a single sample in a study of vaccination and CD4 T cells after COVID-19. No antigen has been assigned to these receptors. In TCRdb, the PCR reads were re-called with MiXCR into one record per CDR3 protein. The table lists some 14,000 distinct CDR3 sequences, about 55% of them singletons. Here the sequenced sample was CD4+ T cells from blood, cultured in vitro, taken before SARS-CoV-2 vaccination. Source of these receptors: a human donor who had recovered from COVID-19. Each CDR3 is given without its conserved first and last residue. The size of a clone is reported for some rows only, either as once, few or many, or as a class for expanded clones.

J gene: TRBJ2-7; V gene: TRBV2; clone size: NA; CDR3 protein: ASSGGRTQQY
J gene: TRBJ2-7; V gene: TRBV30; clone size: NA; CDR3 protein: AWTSGTPYEQY
J gene: TRBJ1-6; V gene: TRBV6-1; clone size: few; CDR3 protein: ASRLDRSSYNSPLH
J gene: TRBJ2-7; V gene: TRBV2; clone size: NA; CDR3 protein: ASSPTSGLDYEQY
J gene: TRBJ2-5; V gene: TRBV5-1; clone size: NA; CDR3 protein: ASSLYGQGAGETQY
J gene: TRBJ1-5; V gene: TRBV7-9; clone size: NA; CDR3 protein: ASSFSSLGLYNQPQH
J gene: TRBJ1-5; V gene: TRBV20-1; clone size: NA; CDR3 protein: SAIGGRNQPQH
J gene: TRBJ2-1; V gene: TRBV7-9; clone size: NA; CDR3 protein: ASSFLSRTGGNEQF
J gene: TRBJ2-5; V gene: TRBV19; clone size: NA; CDR3 protein: ASSRQGWETQY
J gene: TRBJ2-5; V gene: TRBV10-3; clone size: NA; CDR3 protein: AISESRAGGPQTQY
J gene: TRBJ1-1; V gene: TRBV19; clone size: NA; CDR3 protein: ASSIKSNTEAF
J gene: TRBJ1-6; V gene: TRBV6-2/TRBV6-3; clone size: few; CDR3 protein: ASSYVAGNSPLH
J gene: TRBJ2-2; V gene: TRBV7-3; clone size: NA; CDR3 protein: ASSFTGTQNTGELF
J gene: TRBJ2-1; V gene: TRBV2; clone size: NA; CDR3 protein: ASSESRGHYEQF
J gene: TRBJ1-2; V gene: TRBV6-1; clone size: NA; CDR3 protein: ASSKVQGAPFGYT
J gene: TRBJ2-2; V gene: TRBV6-1; clone size: NA; CDR3 protein: ASSGTGDANTGELF
J gene: TRBJ2-3; V gene: TRBV7-9; clone size: NA; CDR3 protein: ASSLVFRTLMDTQY
J gene: TRBJ2-1; V gene: TRBV10-2; clone size: NA; CDR3 protein: ASGRGGNEQF
J gene: TRBJ1-3; V gene: TRBV7-6; clone size: NA; CDR3 protein: ASSLVGPTVSNTIY
J gene: TRBJ2-5; V gene: TRBV19; clone size: NA; CDR3 protein: ASSMTSGSRETQY